This T cell receptor beta chain was found in a study of human T cells and chemical hapten exposure listed by TCRdb under 2021. Broadly, across the study: For sensitization, 2% DPC in acetone was applied to a 2 cm by 2 cm area of upper inner arm skin. Roughly 30 alopecia patients gave blood for TCR sequencing at one to four time points (pre-sensitization, 2, 6 and 24 weeks). Blood samples were taken from patients before sensitization (week 0) and then at 2, 6 and about 24 weeks after DPC sensitization. Most of the patients in the cohort were female, and the cohort covered alopecia areata with under or over 50% scalp involvement, alopecia totalis and alopecia universalis. The libraries were sequenced as a pool, and the TCR yield per sample differed mostly because of small variations in library volumes within the pool. Throughout the study period of about 25 weeks, patients also received therapeutic DPC doses to the scalp every week. The study tracked peripheral blood TCR repertoire changes in vivo during primary and secondary sensitization to the hapten diphenylcyclopropenone (DPC) in alopecia patients. Patch testing was done on the upper back using Finn chambers containing 0.01% DPC, and results were scored after 6 days according to International Contact Dermatitis Research Group standards.

The protocol used for the library was RACE. The instrument was a NextSeq 500. During library preparation, unique molecular identifiers were attached to individual cDNA molecules so that TCRs could be counted quantitatively and reproducibly. Each blood RNA sample was used to sequence both TCR alpha and TCR beta chains. The authors' pipeline ran thus. A median of roughly 99,000 TCRs per sample was observed, with a range of roughly 23,224 to 700,000. The Decombinator software suite was used to annotate the V, J and CDR3 of the TCR reads. For PS versus PT1 abundance plots, all samples were subsampled to the same number of TCRs (28,000). TCRs were defined as expanded if absent before sensitization and observed at least eight times at the 2-week time point. TCRdb handled the public reads itself, with Q25 trimming in fastp and clone calling in MiXCR, and kept productive beta chains. Each CDR3 protein gets just one entry, which takes the most common genes and DNA from the rows behind it. None of the V and J calls come from the authors' own analysis; TCRdb made them. The sample table lists 350,000 to 400,000 distinct CDR3 sequences, 4.5% to 5.5% of them with a count of one. Around 2.6% of the sample comes from the top ten.

Relative to germline, V is 2 bases shorter and J is 6 bases shorter, with 10 bases between their ends. From the germline V gene, CDR1 is MNHEY and CDR2 is SVGAGI. The CDR3 contains 14 residues, cysteine and phenylalanine counted. Just CDR3 DNA is preserved here, 42 bases in frame from base 1. This clonotype has only a few counts. Its antigen has not been determined. Per-base qualities were not stored, and no clone one base away is much larger. Broad study findings and their caveats: Significantly more large CDR3 similarity clusters were formed by expanded TCRs than by pre-sensitization or healthy control sets, consistent with antigen-driven responses. No change with DPC sensitization was found in the number of TCRs above 1 in 1000 frequency, and no evidence of global repertoire structure alterations was found. Repeated subsampling changed both the strength of the expansion versus patch-test correlation and the threshold at which that correlation became significant. All patients had alopecia, a presumed autoimmune disease, so their immune response might differ from that of healthy individuals. A positive correlation was found between the number of PT1 expanded TCRs and patch test score, with significance reached at thresholds 8, 16 and 32 but not 4.

The sample's time point, from its label and the paper: pre-sensitization, week 0. The sample's treatment or condition label, in plain terms: therapeutic diphenylcyclopropenone sensitization with weekly scalp DPC. At each patch-test visit, blood was drawn before the patch test was applied. Patients were considered eligible if aged 18 to 70, diagnosed with alopecia and deemed suitable for DPC therapy, and patients were excluded if pregnant. Unfractionated whole blood was collected in Tempus Blood RNA tubes, and total RNA was extracted from that blood. The input for sequencing was whole blood, taken in connection with sensitization to the hapten diphenylcyclopropenone (DPC). The TCR comes from a woman in her forties or fifties with alopecia areata. Some clones in this sample may be carry-over from other donors' samples. In this chain, TRBV6-5 is recombined with TRBJ2-2; a tentative D call is TRBD2 (5 bases match). The CDR3: CASSYQLVSGELFF. The DNA is TGTGCCAGCAGTTACCAACTAGTTTCCGGGGAGCTGTTTTTT.